These 13 T cell receptor beta chains came from one sample sequenced in a study of T cells in Graves' hyperthyroidism and ophthalmopathy (dated by TCRdb to about 2019). The method behind the library was multiplex PCR. Sequencing took place on an Illumina HiSeq 2000. The TCR beta CDR3 regions were amplified from the RNA transcripts. The first round of RT-PCR for the TCR CDR3 was performed with the HTBI primer set and the Qiagen OneStep RT-PCR kit. The raw public reads went through TCRdb reprocessing: fastp at Q25, MiXCR clone calling, in-frame beta chains kept. All rows with the same CDR3 protein become a single entry with the most common DNA and genes. The sample table records roughly 350,000 distinct CDR3 sequences; about 15% of these occur just once. The biggest ten clones account for under 30% of the sample. The sample taken for sequencing was blood. Source of these receptors: a woman in her 30s with Graves' hyperthyroidism.

Only a few counts were recorded for this clonotype. The CDR3 region has the DNA TGCAGTGCCGAAAGAAGGAGGACCTACGAGCAGTACTTC. Translated, it gives CSAERRRTYEQYF. The chain recombines TRBV20-1 with TRBJ2-7; maybe TRBD2 (5 bases). CDR3 size: 13 residues. Per the germline V gene, CDR1 is DFQATT and CDR2 is SNEGSKA (reference sequence). V lost 6 bases, J lost 2 bases, and 14 bases lay in between.

CDR3 DNA sequence: TGTGCCAGCAGCGAGGGGGTTACGAACACTGAAGCTTTCTTT. This gives the protein CASSEGVTNTEAFF. This chain uses TRBV9 with TRBJ1-1; D is possibly TRBD1 (6 bases). Germline V CDR1 and CDR2: SGDLS, YYNGEE. The CDR3 spans 14 residues. Trimming stripped 3 bases from V and 1 base from J, with 10 bases between.

This clonotype showed up many times. The chain employs TRBV15 and TRBJ2-5; no reliable D call. Germline CDR1 and CDR2: LNHNV and YYDKDF (reference sequence). Trimming took off 3 bases at V and 4 bases at J, with 6 bases between the two ends. This CDR3 contains 12 residues. The CDR3 DNA follows: TGTGCCACCAGCAGGGCTTCAGAGACCCAGTACTTC. The encoded protein is CATSRASETQYF.

V gene TRBV3-1 combines with J gene TRBJ1-6; a possible D gene is TRBD1 (6 bases). The CDR3 has 16 amino acids. CDR1 is LGHDT and CDR2 is YNNKEL in the germline V gene (reference sequence). Trimming left V 3 bases short and J 7 bases short, with 16 bases between. The CDR3 is CASSHPQRTDNSPLHF. CDR3 in DNA: TGTGCCAGCAGCCACCCCCAGAGGACAGACAATTCACCCCTCCACTTT.

This clonotype was recorded at least ten times. This chain uses TRBV11-2 with TRBJ2-7; no definite D call. V was shortened by 2 bases and J by 5 bases, with 7 bases between the two germline ends. This CDR3 contains 12 residues. Germline values: CDR1 SGHAT, CDR2 FQNNGV. This CDR3 reads CASSLLQNEQYF. CDR3 DNA sequence: TGTGCCAGCAGCTTATTGCAGAACGAGCAGTACTTC.

V is TRBV7-9 and J is TRBJ1-1; D is perhaps TRBD1 (6 bases). This CDR3 spans 12 amino acids. V lost 6 bases to trimming and J lost 10 bases, with 15 bases between them. Looked up from germline, CDR1 is SEHNR and CDR2 is FQNEAQ (reference sequence). The CDR3 DNA reads TGTGCCAGCAGGGGAGGACAGTTAGTAGCTTTCTTT. Translation gives CASRGGQLVAFF.

This clonotype was counted many times. The chain joins TRBV5-1 to TRBJ2-6; D gene ambiguous. In germline, CDR1 is SGHRS, CDR2 YFSETQ. V shed 4 bases and J shed 0 bases, with 11 bases lying between them. The CDR3 sequence is 16 residues long. The CDR3 loop is CASSTTPSSGANVLTF. As DNA, the CDR3 is TGCGCCAGCAGCACGACCCCCTCCTCTGGGGCCAACGTCCTGACTTTC.

This clonotype turned up a few times. Mismatch with germline at one junction end may stem from a read error. The rearrangement links TRBV12-3 or TRBV12-4 to TRBJ2-7; no definite D call. The CDR3 covers 13 residues. In DNA form, the CDR3 reads TGTGCCGGCAGCCCGGACCGGTCTTACGAGCAGTACTTC. This gives the protein CAGSPDRSYEQYF.

This clonotype was seen ten or more times. The V gene is TRBV6-1, the J gene TRBJ2-1; the match to TRBD2 covers 16 bases. CDR1 is MNHNS and CDR2 is SASEGT in the germline V gene. J lost 6 bases, V lost 3 bases, and 2 bases had no gene match. The CDR3 is made up of 16 amino acids. CDR3 amino acids: CASSDGTSGRANEQFF. DNA of the CDR3: TGTGCCAGCAGTGACGGGACTAGCGGGAGGGCCAATGAGCAGTTCTTC.

CDR3 in DNA: TGTGCCAGCAGCCAGGGGACAGGGGGCTATGGCTACACCTTC. This encodes CASSQGTGGYGYTF. V and J are TRBV6-1 and TRBJ1-2, with 11 bases lining up with TRBD1. Trimming took 6 bases from V and 4 from J; bases not matched to a gene: 4. The length of the CDR3 is 14 residues. Germline V gene lookup returns CDR1 MNHNS and CDR2 SASEGT.

This clonotype appeared many times. This chain joins TRBV7-2 and TRBJ2-4, with TRBD2 as a possible D gene (6 bases). Trimming pared 4 bases from V and 8 bases from J, leaving 15 bases between. The CDR3 is 14 residues long. Germline lookup yields CDR1 SGHTA and CDR2 FQGNSA. CDR3 amino acids: CASSSWTGSDIQYF. The CDR3 DNA is TGTGCCAGCAGCTCCTGGACCGGGAGCGACATTCAGTACTTC.

This clonotype was seen repeatedly, ten times or more. The chain is built from TRBV12-3 or TRBV12-4 and TRBJ1-5; D gene ambiguous. V was cut by 3 bases and J by 7 bases, with 10 bases left in between. The CDR3 has 13 residues. The CDR3, as DNA: TGTGCCAGCAGTTTGAATCCAGGACAGCCCCAGCATTTT. Its protein product is CASSLNPGQPQHF.

This clonotype was observed a few times. This chain links TRBV28 with TRBJ2-3; 7 bases fit TRBD2. Germline V lookup: CDR1 MDHEN, CDR2 SYDVKM. This CDR3 spans 16 amino acids. Trimming took 8 bases from V and 2 from J; bases not matched to a gene: 13. The CDR3 DNA reads TGTGCCAGCCGGGTGGCGGGACTATCCTACACAGATACGCAGTATTTT. The encoded protein is CASRVAGLSYTDTQYF. The whole variable domain, remainder taken from reference TRBV28 and TRBJ2-3, is DVKVTQSSRYLVKRTGEKVFLECVQDMDHENMFWYRQDPGLGLRLIYFSYDVKMKEKGDIPEGYSVSREKKERFSLILESASTNQTSMYLCASRVAGLSYTDTQYFGPGTRLTVL.